The 31 T cell receptor beta chains in this list originate from one sample, sequenced in a study of blood T cell repertoires in COVID-19. Measured with immunoSEQ multiplex PCR; TCRdb has only the in-frame clones, and not every one. Found here are about 440,000 clones, roughly 91% of them singletons; the top ten hold approximately 4.5%. Sequenced input: peripheral blood. These receptors were collected from a woman aged 25 to 39 with acute or convalescent COVID-19.

The chain has TRBV11-2 and TRBJ2-5, with 9 bases aligning to TRBD2. V lost 5 bases to trimming and J lost 2 bases; unmatched junction nucleotides: 9. This CDR3 contains 16 residues. CDR1 and CDR2 (germline): SGHAT, FQNNGV. CDR3 loop: CASSIPRGGGQETQYF. In DNA, the CDR3 is TGTGCCAGCAGCATCCCTCGCGGGGGGGGACAAGAGACCCAGTACTTC.

The V call is TRBV4-1, the J call TRBJ2-5; D is perhaps TRBD2 (6 bases). This CDR3 has 13 residues. The germline V gene encodes CDR1 MGHRA and CDR2 YSYEKL. Trimming took 6 bases from V and 2 from J, leaving 10 bases between them. The CDR3 nucleotides are TGCGCCAGCAGGGGGGGTTCTCAAGAGACCCAGTACTTC. This translates into CASRGGSQETQYF.

The V and J genes are TRBV12-3 or TRBV12-4 and TRBJ1-1; D remains unclear. The ends were cut back, 2 bases at V and 8 bases at J, with 12 bases in the middle. The CDR3 runs 13 residues. The CDR3 protein is CASSLFLAAEAFF. In nucleotides, the CDR3 is TGTGCCAGCAGTTTATTTCTTGCGGCGGAAGCTTTCTTT.

The chain is built from TRBV4-1 and TRBJ1-4; tentatively, D is TRBD1 (5 bases). Deletions cut 1 base from V and 6 bases from J, with 18 bases between. Germline CDR1 MGHRA, CDR2 YSYEKL. This CDR3 is built from 17 residues. The CDR3 is CASSQGQGAFLDEKLFF. DNA for the CDR3: TGCGCCAGCAGCCAAGGTCAGGGTGCATTCCTGGATGAAAAACTGTTTTTT.

CDR3 DNA sequence: TGTGCCAGCAGCTTAGGGGCAATGAACACTGAAGCTTTCTTT. Its translation: CASSLGAMNTEAFF. The chain recombines TRBV7-3 with TRBJ1-1, with a tentative D call TRBD1 (5 bases). The CDR3 extends over 14 amino acids. Per germline, CDR1 SGHTA and CDR2 FQGTGA. V lost 2 bases and J 0 bases, leaving 7 bases between the germline ends. Based on the CDR3 plus reference TRBV7-3 and TRBJ1-1, the full variable domain is GAGVSQTPSNKVTEKGKYVELRCDPISGHTALYWYRQSLGQGPEFLIYFQGTGAADDSGLPNDRFFAVRPEGSVSTLKIQRTERGDSAVYLCASSLGAMNTEAFFGQGTRLTVV.

This clone was seen only once. The CDR3 is CASSVIRDRAVTGGNQPQHF. In DNA, the CDR3 is TGTGCCAGCAGCGTAATCCGGGACAGGGCGGTTACGGGTGGCAATCAGCCCCAGCATTTT. The chain links TRBV7-8 to TRBJ1-5; 9 bases align to TRBD1. Germline CDR1 SGHVS, CDR2 FQNEAQ. The length of the CDR3 is 20 residues. V trimming: 5 bases; J trimming: 2 bases; junction bases outside the gene matches: 19. The variable domain in full, completed from reference TRBV7-8 and TRBJ1-5, reads GAGVSQSPRYKVAKRGQDVALRCDPISGHVSLFWYQQALGQGPEFLTYFQNEAQLDKSGLPSDRFFAERPEGSVSTLKIQRTQQEDSAVYLCASSVIRDRAVTGGNQPQHFGDGTRLSIL.

This clone was seen just once. This chain joins TRBV3-1 (or the pseudogene TRBV3-2) and TRBJ2-3, with TRBD2 matching 8 bases. The CDR3 totals 16 residues. Germline V gives CDR1 LGHDT, CDR2 YNNKEL (reference sequence). V lost 0 bases to trimming and J lost 5 bases; unmatched junction nucleotides: 7. CDR3 protein: CASSQDPGGAGDTQYF. CDR3 nucleotide sequence: TGTGCCAGCAGCCAAGATCCCGGGGGGGCCGGAGATACGCAGTATTTT.

The chain has TRBV14 and TRBJ1-2, with D tentatively TRBD1 (5 bases). Trimming cost V 0 bases and J 3 bases, with 11 bases left between them. Germline lookup yields CDR1 SGHDN and CDR2 FVKESK. The CDR3 covers 15 residues. The CDR3: CASSQDGREDYGYTF. CDR3 sequence (DNA): TGTGCCAGCAGCCAAGACGGCAGGGAAGACTATGGCTACACCTTC.

This CDR3 reads CASKNRGDAEAFF. CDR3 in DNA: TGTGCCAGTAAAAACAGGGGAGACGCTGAAGCTTTCTTT. V is TRBV19 and J is TRBJ1-1, with TRBD1 identical over 7 bases. The CDR3 is made up of 13 amino acids. Looked up from germline, CDR1 is LNHDA and CDR2 is SQIVND (reference sequence). J gave up 6 bases and V 7 bases, and 8 bases lay outside the gene matches.

This clone was detected once. The chain joins TRBV6-5 to TRBJ1-1; TRBD1 agrees at 9 bases. Germline CDR1 reads MNHEY; CDR2 reads SVGAGI. V was pared by 6 bases and J by 9 bases, with 8 bases of the junction left unmatched. This CDR3 region has 13 residues. The CDR3 region is CASSTDGTGKAFF. CDR3 nucleotides: TGTGCCAGCAGCACGGACGGGACAGGGAAAGCTTTCTTT.

In nucleotides, the CDR3 is TGTGCCAGCAGCTCACCGGGTGAGGGATCCTACGAGCAGTACTTC. Its translation: CASSSPGEGSYEQYF. This chain joins TRBV11-2 and TRBJ2-7; tentatively, D is TRBD2 (5 bases). This CDR3 region has 15 residues. With 4 bases removed from V and 1 base from J, the gap between germline ends came to 14 bases. CDR1 is SGHAT and CDR2 is FQNNGV in the germline V gene.

The chain joins TRBV11-3 to TRBJ1-1, with no clear D. This CDR3 has 19 residues. Germline lookup yields CDR1 SGHNT and CDR2 YENEEA. The V gene lost 0 bases and the J gene lost 0 bases, with 20 bases spanning the gap. The CDR3 region is CASSLEVRALPNMNTEAFF. CDR3 nucleotides: TGTGCCAGCAGCTTAGAAGTGAGGGCTCTACCTAACATGAACACTGAAGCTTTCTTT.

The CDR3 loop reads CASSETGGSGNTIYF. The CDR3, as DNA: TGTGCCAGCAGTGAAACAGGGGGCTCTGGAAACACCATATATTTT. The chain has TRBV6-1 and TRBJ1-3, with 8 bases that match TRBD1. Per germline, CDR1 MNHNS and CDR2 SASEGT. The CDR3 totals 15 residues. V was pared by 2 bases and J by 0 bases, with 0 bases of the junction left unmatched.

The CDR3 DNA reads TGTGCCAGCGTGTGGGGGACAAACGGGGAGCTGTTTTTT. Protein: CASVWGTNGELFF. This sequence joins TRBV12-3 or TRBV12-4 and TRBJ2-2; D may be TRBD1 (6 bases). V was cut by 8 bases and J by 7 bases, with 14 bases left in between. This CDR3 contains 13 residues.

V usage is TRBV2 and J usage is TRBJ1-4, with TRBD1 matching over 8 bases. This CDR3 has 14 residues. The germline gives CDR1 SNHLY, CDR2 FYNNEI. The V segment lost 6 bases and the J segment 7 bases; nucleotides outside the gene matches: 7. The CDR3 sequence: CASRTGVLGEKLFF. In DNA form, the CDR3 reads TGTGCCAGCAGGACAGGGGTGTTAGGTGAAAAACTGTTTTTT.

The gene calls are TRBV5-1 and TRBJ2-2; D is undetermined. The CDR3 covers 14 residues. Trimming left V 4 bases short and J 3 bases short, with 10 bases between. The germline V gene encodes CDR1 SGHRS and CDR2 YFSETQ. DNA for the CDR3: TGCGCCAGCAGCCGAGGTGGAGACACCGGGGAGCTGTTTTTT. This codes for CASSRGGDTGELFF.

This clone is a singleton in its sample. The rearrangement uses TRBV5-1 and TRBJ1-5; 7 nucleotides line up with TRBD1. Germline V gene sequence: CDR1 SGHRS, CDR2 YFSETQ. The CDR3 has 14 residues. J gave up 7 bases and V 4 bases, and 8 bases lay outside the gene matches. The CDR3 loop is CASSATGYRQPQHF. CDR3 nucleotide sequence: TGCGCCAGCAGCGCGACAGGGTATCGGCAGCCCCAGCATTTT.

This clone appeared a single time. The V call is TRBV7-3, the J call TRBJ2-1; possible D gene TRBD2, 5 bases. The CDR3 is made up of 16 amino acids. Germline-derived CDR1 and CDR2 are SGHTA and FQGTGA. V lost 3 bases and J lost 4, with 16 bases in between. CDR3 amino acids: CASSFISGANYNEQFF. CDR3 bases: TGTGCCAGCAGCTTTATAAGCGGAGCAAATTACAATGAGCAGTTCTTC.

The V and J genes are TRBV7-6 and TRBJ2-2, with D maybe TRBD1 (6 bases). Trimming removed 2 bases from V and 2 bases from J, with 12 bases in between. The germline V gene has CDR1 SGHVS and CDR2 FNYEAQ. The CDR3 runs 16 residues. For the CDR3, the DNA is TGTGCCAGCAGCTTAACCTGGACAGCTAACACCGGGGAGCTGTTTTTT. Its protein product is CASSLTWTANTGELFF.

Of note for this clone: Other nucleotide sequences in the sample specify the same CDR3. V usage is TRBV4-1 and J usage is TRBJ2-5; 9 nucleotides line up with TRBD2. Trimming at V came to 1 base and at J to 5 bases, leaving 8 bases not matched to a gene. Germline CDR1 reads MGHRA; CDR2 reads YSYEKL. CDR3 length equals 16 residues. The CDR3 here is CASSQVLAGARETQYF. Here the CDR3 DNA reads TGCGCCAGCAGCCAAGTATTAGCGGGGGCGCGTGAGACCCAGTACTTC.

The chain links TRBV7-6 to TRBJ2-7; TRBD1 agrees at 7 bases. Per germline, CDR1 SGHVS and CDR2 FNYEAQ. J gave up 4 bases and V 1 base, and 7 bases lay outside the gene matches. This CDR3 has 15 residues. CDR3: CASSLGTGALYEQYF. In DNA, the CDR3 is TGTGCCAGCAGCTTAGGGACAGGAGCCTTATACGAGCAGTACTTC.

The chain employs TRBV6-5 and TRBJ2-3; D not certain. Trimming removed 6 bases at V and 4 bases at J, with 11 bases between. The length of the CDR3 is 13 residues. The germline V gene has CDR1 MNHEY and CDR2 SVGAGI. The CDR3 region is CASSPLLADTQYF. CDR3 nucleotides: TGTGCCAGCAGCCCCCTCCTAGCAGATACGCAGTATTTT.

This clone turned up a few times. The chain has TRBV18 and TRBJ1-1; D uncertain. Trimming left V 6 bases short and J 1 base short, with 3 bases between. CDR1 is KGHSH and CDR2 is LQKENI in the germline V gene. The CDR3 length is 11 residues. The CDR3 nucleotides are TGTGCCAGCTCTCAGAACACTGAAGCTTTCTTT. It is translated as CASSQNTEAFF.

Of note for this clone: This specimen includes other DNA sequences encoding the same CDR3. CDR3 coding DNA: TGCAGTGCTAGAACGGGAGAGACCCAGTACTTC. Protein: CSARTGETQYF. The gene calls are TRBV20-1 and TRBJ2-5; no firm D call. From germline, CDR1 is DFQATT and CDR2 SNEGSKA (reference sequence). This CDR3 has 11 residues. V was clipped by 2 bases and J by 4 bases, with 5 bases between them.

This rearrangement joins TRBV7-2 to TRBJ2-1; no firm D call. There are 15 residues in the CDR3. Between the trimmed V and J ends, which lost 1 base and 0 bases, there was a span of 7 bases. Looked up from germline, CDR1 is SGHTA and CDR2 is FQGNSA. The CDR3 loop is CASSLGSASYNEQFF. The CDR3 bases are TGTGCCAGCAGCTTAGGCAGCGCCTCCTACAATGAGCAGTTCTTC.

This chain joins TRBV6-5 and TRBJ2-7; a possible D gene is TRBD1 (6 bases). Germline values: CDR1 MNHEY, CDR2 SVGAGI. The V gene lost 6 bases and the J gene lost 3 bases, with 15 bases spanning the gap. CDR3 length: 14 residues. CDR3 sequence reads: CASRAGEIYYEQYF. The CDR3 DNA reads as TGTGCCAGCAGGGCAGGGGAGATTTACTACGAGCAGTACTTC.

The rearrangement links TRBV7-2 to TRBJ2-5; 10 bases align to TRBD1. The J segment lost 1 base and the V segment lost 7 bases, leaving 9 bases of the junction unmatched. CDR1 SGHTA and CDR2 FQGNSA come from the germline V gene. The CDR3 has 16 residues. CDR3 region: CASNLDRGWLQETQYF. The CDR3 region has the DNA TGTGCCAGCAACCTGGACAGGGGGTGGCTCCAAGAGACCCAGTACTTC.

CDR3 coding DNA: TGTGCCAGCAGCCAGCAACCGGGAGGGGGTAACAATGAGCAGTTCTTC. Translation: CASSQQPGGGNNEQFF. The chain has TRBV7-3 and TRBJ2-1; 8 nucleotides agree with TRBD2. Germline assignment: CDR1 SGHTA and CDR2 FQGTGA. The CDR3 is made up of 16 amino acids. The J segment lost 5 bases and the V segment lost 5 bases, leaving 11 bases of the junction unmatched. The complete variable domain, with remaining parts taken from reference TRBV7-3 and TRBJ2-1, reads GAGVSQTPSNKVTEKGKYVELRCDPISGHTALYWYRQSLGQGPEFLIYFQGTGAADDSGLPNDRFFAVRPEGSVSTLKIQRTERGDSAVYLCASSQQPGGGNNEQFFGPGTRLTVL.

The V and J genes are TRBV2 and TRBJ2-2; TRBD2 agrees at 12 bases. Germline V CDR1 and CDR2: SNHLY, FYNNEI. The CDR3 length is 13 residues. The junction had 2 bases not matched to a gene; V was cut back by 10 bases and J by 5 bases. CDR3 region: CATGTSGTGELFF. CDR3 sequence (DNA): TGTGCCACCGGGACTAGCGGGACCGGGGAGCTGTTTTTT.

In DNA form, the CDR3 reads TGTGCCAGCAGTTATTCCCAGGACAATCAGCCCCAGCATTTT. It is translated as CASSYSQDNQPQHF. The chain couples TRBV6-5 to TRBJ1-5; no firm D call. This CDR3 is built from 14 residues. Germline CDR1 and CDR2: MNHEY and SVGAGI. Trimming left V 3 bases short and J 3 bases short, with 9 bases between.

V usage is TRBV7-6 and J usage is TRBJ2-3; TRBD2 matches at 9 bases. Trimming cost V 2 bases and J 0 bases; bases outside gene matches: 6. Germline lookup yields CDR1 SGHVS and CDR2 FNYEAQ. The CDR3 is 17 amino acids. In DNA form, the CDR3 reads TGTGCCAGCAGCTTAAGGTCTAGCGGGGTTAGCACAGATACGCAGTATTTT. This sequence encodes CASSLRSSGVSTDTQYF.